The 14 T cell receptor beta chains below come from one sample, sequenced in a study of identical twins. In TCRdb, the 5' RACE reads were re-called with MiXCR into one record per CDR3 protein. Of around 480,000 distinct CDR3 sequences listed, 14% are singletons. This sample was also put to use in a study of yellow fever vaccine responses in identical twins.

Specimen: CD4+ T cells sorted from blood. These receptors all come from a woman younger than 30 in good health.

The chain has TRBV5-8 and TRBJ2-7; D may be TRBD2 (5 bases). Per germline, CDR1 SGHTS and CDR2 YDEGEE. Between the trimmed V and J ends, which lost 1 base and 7 bases, there was a span of 15 bases. This CDR3 region has 14 residues. CDR3 residues: CASSLMRVLGEQYF. DNA for the CDR3: TGTGCCAGCAGCTTGATGCGGGTGTTGGGGGAGCAGTACTTC.

The chain couples TRBV20-1 to TRBJ2-1, with D unclear. This CDR3 has 14 residues. Germline CDR1 is DFQATT and CDR2 is SNEGSKA (reference sequence). V was shortened by 5 bases and J by 10 bases, with 21 bases between the two germline ends. The CDR3 spells CSAVAIRASGEQFF. The CDR3 nucleotides are TGCAGTGCTGTGGCCATCCGGGCTTCTGGGGAGCAGTTCTTC.

This clonotype was seen ten or more times. This chain's CDR3 is CASSATGVGTGELFF. The CDR3 nucleotides read TGTGCCAGCAGTGCTACAGGGGTTGGGACCGGGGAGCTGTTTTTT. The chain recombines TRBV25-1 with TRBJ2-2, with 7 nucleotides matching TRBD1. J was trimmed by 5 bases and V by 4 bases; bases with no gene match: 7. Germline assignment: CDR1 MGHDK and CDR2 SYGVNS. The CDR3 consists of 15 residues.

Many counts were recorded for this clonotype. This chain joins TRBV5-1 and TRBJ2-4; 7 bases are shared with TRBD1. The V gene end was trimmed by 10 bases and the J gene end by 9 bases; junction bases not matched to a gene: 28. The germline gives CDR1 SGHRS, CDR2 YFSETQ. The CDR3 runs to 18 residues. The CDR3 bases are TGCGCCCCTAAACCATTCCCCGATTTCCCGACAGGGATGGTCATTCAGTACTTC. Translated: CAPKPFPDFPTGMVIQYF.

V usage is TRBV6-2 or TRBV6-3 and J usage is TRBJ2-7, with a weak D call TRBD2 (5 bases). CDR1 is MNHEY and CDR2 is SVGEGT in the germline V gene. This CDR3 comprises 15 residues. Trimming stripped 3 bases from V and 0 bases from J, with 12 bases between. The CDR3 loop is CASSYISGNSYEQYF. The CDR3 nucleotides are TGTGCCAGCAGTTATATCAGCGGAAACTCCTACGAGCAGTACTTC.

The chain recombines TRBV4-2 with TRBJ2-3; D is perhaps TRBD2 (6 bases). Trimming took 0 bases from V and 1 from J, leaving 8 bases between them. Germline-derived CDR1 and CDR2 are LGHNA and YNFKEQ. This CDR3 is 15 amino acids long. The CDR3, as DNA: TGTGCCAGCAGCCAAGAGGACTACCGCACAGATACGCAGTATTTT. Protein product: CASSQEDYRTDTQYF.

This clonotype was seen only a few times. The chain links TRBV7-2 to TRBJ2-3; TRBD2 matches at 9 bases. Losses at the gene ends were 6 bases for V and 2 bases for J; bases not matched to a gene: 6. CDR3 length: 15 amino acids. CDR1 SGHTA and CDR2 FQGNSA come from the germline V gene. For the CDR3, the DNA is TGTGCCAGCAGGTTTAGCGGGAGTCTCACAGATACGCAGTATTTT. Translation gives CASRFSGSLTDTQYF.

Written as DNA, the CDR3 is TGTGCCAGCAGCTCCGGGACCAAAATTTCGGAGACCCAGTACTTC. Amino acid sequence: CASSSGTKISETQYF. This chain connects TRBV7-2 to TRBJ2-5; the D gene could be TRBD1 or TRBD2 (5 bases each). Trimming removed 4 bases at V and 5 bases at J, with 17 bases between. There are 15 residues in the CDR3. From germline, CDR1 is SGHTA and CDR2 FQGNSA.

This clonotype was detected ten times or more. The chain carries TRBV20-1 and TRBJ2-4; the match to TRBD2 covers 8 bases. Losses at the gene ends were 6 bases for V and 8 bases for J; bases not matched to a gene: 12. The germline gives CDR1 DFQATT, CDR2 SNEGSKA (reference sequence). CDR3 length: 14 residues. CDR3 region: CSAPDSSGSDIQYF. CDR3 DNA: TGCAGTGCCCCCGACTCCAGCGGGAGTGACATTCAGTACTTC.

V gene TRBV7-2 combines with J gene TRBJ2-3; no reliable D call. Per germline, CDR1 SGHTA and CDR2 FQGNSA. Deletions cut 2 bases from V and 5 bases from J, with 8 bases between. The CDR3 is 13 amino acids. DNA for the CDR3: TGTGCCAGCAGCTTAACGGCTAAAGATACGCAGTATTTT. Amino acids: CASSLTAKDTQYF. The full variable domain, its missing parts supplied by reference TRBV7-2 and TRBJ2-3, is GAGVSQSPSNKVTEKGKDVELRCDPISGHTALYWYRQSLGQGLEFLIYFQGNSAPDKSGLPSDRFSAERTGGSVSTLTIQRTQQEDSAVYLCASSLTAKDTQYFGPGTRLTVL.

This chain joins TRBV7-9 and TRBJ2-3, with D possibly matching TRBD2 (5 bases). CDR3 length: 15 amino acids. Germline CDR1 reads SEHNR; CDR2 reads FQNEAQ (reference sequence). Trimming took 0 bases from V and 6 from J, leaving 13 bases between them. The CDR3 DNA follows: TGTGCCAGCAGCTTAGCGGGTAGCGAATATGATACGCAGTATTTT. Residues: CASSLAGSEYDTQYF.

This clonotype was counted at least ten times. The chain uses TRBV10-3 and TRBJ1-2; TRBD1 agrees at 9 bases. V lost 4 bases to trimming and J lost 3 bases; unmatched junction nucleotides: 3. The V gene's germline CDR1 is ENHRY and CDR2 SYGVKD. The CDR3 sequence is 14 residues long. For the CDR3, the DNA is TGTGCCATCAGTGGACAGGGGGACGACTATGGCTACACCTTC. It yields the protein CAISGQGDDYGYTF.

This clonotype was seen repeatedly, ten times or more. CDR3 loop: CASSRFTQETQYF. The CDR3 coding sequence is TGTGCCAGCAGCCGCTTTACCCAAGAGACCCAGTACTTC. V and J are TRBV7-6 and TRBJ2-5; D gene ambiguous. V was cut by 5 bases and J by 1 base, with 8 bases left in between. Germline loops: CDR1 SGHVS, CDR2 FNYEAQ. CDR3 length: 13 residues.

This clonotype has a count of ten or more. The chain is built from TRBV6-2 or TRBV6-3 and TRBJ2-1; 9 bases line up with TRBD1. This CDR3 contains 14 residues. With 6 bases clipped from V and 9 bases from J, the junction kept 9 bases outside the gene matches. Germline V gene data show CDR1 as MNHEY and CDR2 as SVGEGT. CDR3 amino acids: CASSQGQGAREQFF. The DNA of the CDR3 is TGTGCCAGCAGCCAGGGACAGGGAGCGCGTGAGCAGTTCTTC.